These 31 T cell receptor beta chains came from one sample sequenced in a study of cytomegalovirus exposure and HLA in healthy donors. TCRdb's table, derived via immunoSEQ multiplex PCR, lists solely in-frame clones and lacks some. Of 150,000 or so clones listed, about 94% were seen once; the top ten hold about 2%. The specimen was PBMCs. The receptors come from a man between 18 and 35 years old in good health and CMV-seropositive.

This clone was seen only once. This chain connects TRBV7-8 to TRBJ2-7; D may be TRBD2 (5 bases). V was cut by 4 bases and J by 6 bases, with 10 bases left in between. The germline V gene encodes CDR1 SGHVS and CDR2 FQNEAQ. The CDR3 covers 12 residues. CDR3 region: CASSSDLIEQYF. The CDR3 DNA follows: TGTGCCAGCAGCTCGGACTTGATCGAGCAGTACTTC.

This chain connects TRBV19 to TRBJ2-2, with D perhaps matching TRBD1 (6 bases). Germline CDR1 is LNHDA and CDR2 is SQIVND (reference sequence). V lost 5 bases to trimming and J lost 3 bases, with 16 bases between them. The CDR3 length is 16 residues. CDR3 sequence reads: CASSLGQLRYTGELFF. CDR3 DNA sequence: TGTGCCAGTAGTTTAGGACAGCTAAGGTACACCGGGGAGCTGTTTTTT. The variable domain in full, with the rest retrieved from reference TRBV19 and TRBJ2-2, is DGGITQSPKYLFRKEGQNVTLSCEQNLNHDAMYWYRQDPGQGLRLIYYSQIVNDFQKGDIAEGYSVSREKKESFPLTVTSAQKNPTAFYLCASSLGQLRYTGELFFGEGSRLTVL.

The chain links TRBV5-1 to TRBJ1-1; 7 bases map to TRBD1. The CDR3 runs 15 residues. The V gene's germline CDR1 is SGHRS and CDR2 YFSETQ. V lost 4 bases, J lost 1 base, and 7 bases stayed unmatched. CDR3 in DNA: TGCGCCAGCAGCGGAATGGGACAGCCGAACACTGAAGCTTTCTTT. It codes for CASSGMGQPNTEAFF.

This clone occurred once. V usage is TRBV11-2 and J usage is TRBJ2-1; D might be TRBD2 (5 bases). V gave up 6 bases and J gave up 9 bases, with 12 bases separating them. The CDR3 runs to 12 residues. Per the germline V gene, CDR1 is SGHAT and CDR2 is FQNNGV. The CDR3 bases are TGTGCCAGCAGTTCTAGCTACGCTGAGCAGTTCTTC. It specifies CASSSSYAEQFF.

This clone was counted once. The CDR3 nucleotides are TGTGCCAGCAGCGCCCGGGACTCACAAAACATTCAGTACTTC. Encoded protein: CASSARDSQNIQYF. This chain joins TRBV7-8 and TRBJ2-4, with a weak D call TRBD2 (6 bases). The germline V gene encodes CDR1 SGHVS and CDR2 FQNEAQ. This CDR3 has 14 amino acids. V was pared by 5 bases and J by 5 bases, with 13 bases between.

As concerns this clone: Other DNA sequences of this sample code for an identical CDR3. The chain recombines TRBV9 with TRBJ1-1; 9 bases are a match to TRBD1. Trimming at V came to 2 bases and at J to 4 bases, leaving 6 bases not matched to a gene. The CDR3 consists of 15 residues. Germline-derived CDR1 and CDR2 are SGDLS and YYNGEE. The DNA for the CDR3 is TGTGCCAGCAGCGTGGGGACAGGGAGGGGCACTGAAGCTTTCTTT. Protein product: CASSVGTGRGTEAFF.

The chain employs TRBV7-8 and TRBJ2-2; maybe TRBD1 (6 bases). Germline V gene lookup returns CDR1 SGHVS and CDR2 FQNEAQ. The CDR3 loop spans 14 amino acids. Trimming stripped 1 base from V and 8 bases from J, with 11 bases between. CDR3 in amino acids: CASSLVPGVGELFF. In nucleotides, the CDR3 is TGTGCCAGCAGCTTAGTACCAGGGGTAGGGGAGCTGTTTTTT.

The chain carries TRBV7-6 and TRBJ1-1; D may be TRBD1 (5 bases). Trimming stripped 5 bases from V and 0 bases from J, with 10 bases between. Per germline, CDR1 SGHVS and CDR2 FNYEAQ. This CDR3 is built from 14 residues. CDR3: CASSRGWVNTEAFF. CDR3 DNA: TGTGCCAGCAGCAGGGGATGGGTGAACACTGAAGCTTTCTTT.

J is TRBJ1-2 and V is TRBV12-5, with a weak D call TRBD1 (5 bases). The germline V and J ends were trimmed by 5 bases and 2 bases, with 9 bases remaining between them. Germline V gene sequence: CDR1 LGHNT, CDR2 FRNRAP. This CDR3 comprises 13 residues. For the CDR3, the DNA is TGTGCTAGTGGTCTGACAGCCAACTATGGCTACACCTTC. Its translation is CASGLTANYGYTF.

The chain employs TRBV7-9 and TRBJ1-1; D not resolved. CDR1 SEHNR and CDR2 FQNEAQ come from the germline V gene (reference sequence). CDR3 length equals 13 residues. The V and J ends lost 3 bases and 1 base respectively, with 6 bases between them. The CDR3 region has the DNA TGTGCCAGCAGCTTGACATCGAACACTGAAGCTTTCTTT. Its translation: CASSLTSNTEAFF.

This chain links TRBV5-1 with TRBJ2-5, with 7 bases that match TRBD2. The CDR3 spans 14 residues. The germline V gene encodes CDR1 SGHRS and CDR2 YFSETQ. J lost 1 base, V lost 9 bases, and 9 bases had no gene match. CDR3 protein: CATCRSGSQETQYF. The CDR3 region has the DNA TGCGCCACCTGCCGTAGCGGGTCCCAAGAGACCCAGTACTTC.

V gene TRBV10-1 combines with J gene TRBJ1-3; D uncertain. The CDR3 has 14 amino acids. Per the germline V gene, CDR1 is WNHNN and CDR2 is SYGVQD (reference sequence). V gave up 6 bases and J gave up 3 bases, with 12 bases separating them. CDR3 DNA: TGCGCCAGCAGCCCTCGGGGTAGTGGAAACACCATATATTTT. Its translation is CASSPRGSGNTIYF.

The table lists this clone with a count of one. This rearrangement joins TRBV2 to TRBJ2-2; possibly TRBD2 for D (5 bases). V lost 4 bases to trimming and J lost 6 bases, with 15 bases between them. Per the germline V gene, CDR1 is SNHLY and CDR2 is FYNNEI. There are 15 residues in the CDR3. CDR3 loop: CASSVLGVGAGELFF. For the CDR3, the DNA is TGTGCCAGCAGTGTTCTGGGAGTTGGAGCCGGGGAGCTGTTTTTT. Drawing the rest from reference TRBV2 and TRBJ2-2, the complete variable domain is EPEVTQTPSHQVTQMGQEVILRCVPISNHLYFYWYRQILGQKVEFLVSFYNNEISEKSEIFDDQFSVERPDGSNFTLKIRSTKLEDSAMYFCASSVLGVGAGELFFGEGSRLTVL.

V gene TRBV5-1 combines with J gene TRBJ2-1, with D perhaps matching TRBD2 (6 bases). The length of the CDR3 is 14 residues. V was clipped by 5 bases and J by 7 bases, with 16 bases between them. Germline CDR1 is SGHRS and CDR2 is YFSETQ. The CDR3 loop is CASSSTTGGNEQFF. CDR3 DNA sequence: TGCGCCAGCAGTTCTACCACCGGGGGAAATGAGCAGTTCTTC.

The table lists this clone with a count of one. CDR3 in amino acids: CASSYSRDRVSYEQYF. The DNA of the CDR3 is TGTGCCAGCAGTTACTCGCGAGACAGGGTGTCCTACGAGCAGTACTTC. The J gene is TRBJ2-7, the V gene TRBV6-6, with 7 bases matching TRBD1. Germline loops: CDR1 MNHNY, CDR2 SVGAGI (reference sequence). V dropped 0 bases and J dropped 1; count of bases not matched to a gene: 6. The CDR3 is made up of 16 amino acids.

The gene calls are TRBV27 and TRBJ1-1, with D maybe TRBD1 (5 bases). Germline V CDR1 and CDR2: MNHEY, SMNVEV (reference sequence). V was pared by 3 bases and J by 1 base, with 15 bases between. The CDR3 totals 16 residues. The CDR3 reads CASSFIPGGRNTEAFF. For the CDR3, the DNA is TGTGCCAGCAGTTTTATTCCGGGGGGTAGGAACACTGAAGCTTTCTTT.

The V and J genes are TRBV7-9 and TRBJ1-2; D possibly corresponds to TRBD1 (5 bases). This CDR3 comprises 14 residues. Germline V gene data show CDR1 as SEHNR and CDR2 as FQNEAQ (reference sequence). V was pared by 5 bases and J by 0 bases, with 10 bases between. CDR3 loop: CASSAGESNYGYTF. CDR3 bases: TGTGCCAGCAGCGCGGGGGAATCTAACTATGGCTACACCTTC.

This clone was seen a single time. The chain employs TRBV9 and TRBJ2-7, with 11 bases matching TRBD2. The germline gives CDR1 SGDLS, CDR2 YYNGEE. V lost 0 bases, J lost 3 bases, and 2 bases stayed unmatched. This CDR3 region has 15 residues. The CDR3 here is CASSVGLAGFYEQYF. In nucleotides, the CDR3 is TGTGCCAGCAGCGTAGGACTAGCGGGGTTCTACGAGCAGTACTTC.

The CDR3 sequence: CASSKGLADYEQYF. The CDR3 DNA sequence: TGTGCCAGCAGCAAGGGACTAGCGGACTACGAGCAGTACTTC. This rearrangement joins TRBV7-9 to TRBJ2-7; 11 bases agree with TRBD2. V shed 5 bases, J shed 3 bases, and the junction held 3 bases outside the gene matches. The CDR3 spans 14 residues. Germline V gene lookup returns CDR1 SEHNR and CDR2 FQNEAQ (reference sequence). Full variable domain (outside the CDR3, taken from reference TRBV7-9 and TRBJ2-7): DTGVSQNPRHKITKRGQNVTFRCDPISEHNRLYWYRQTLGQGPEFLTYFQNEAQLEKSRLLSDRFSAERPKGSFSTLEIQRTEQGDSAMYLCASSKGLADYEQYFGPGTRLTVT.

V is TRBV11-2 and J is TRBJ2-7; 7 bases line up with TRBD2. This CDR3 has 16 residues. Germline V gene sequence: CDR1 SGHAT, CDR2 FQNNGV. V trimming: 6 bases; J trimming: 1 base; junction bases outside the gene matches: 12. The CDR3 bases are TGTGCCAGCAGTCTGGGGGGGGGAGGCCCGTCCTACGAGCAGTACTTC. It encodes CASSLGGGGPSYEQYF.

This chain uses TRBV28 with TRBJ2-1, with D perhaps matching TRBD1 (8 bases). The ends were cut back, 4 bases at V and 5 bases at J, with 24 bases in the middle. The germline V gene has CDR1 MDHEN and CDR2 SYDVKM. This CDR3 is 18 amino acids long. The CDR3 loop is CASSSGTGSYLADNEQFF. The CDR3 DNA is TGTGCCAGCAGTTCCGGGACAGGAAGTTATCTAGCGGACAATGAGCAGTTCTTC.

CDR3 region: CAGGQGSSPLHF. Here the CDR3 DNA reads TGTGCCGGGGGACAGGGGTCTTCACCCCTCCACTTT. The rearrangement links TRBV28 to TRBJ1-6, with 10 nucleotides matching TRBD1. CDR1 and CDR2 (germline): MDHEN, SYDVKM. The J segment lost 9 bases and the V segment lost 11 bases, leaving 4 bases of the junction unmatched. The CDR3 loop spans 12 amino acids.

The chain combines TRBV28 with TRBJ2-6; unclear D gene. The CDR3 extends over 13 amino acids. Germline V gene lookup returns CDR1 MDHEN and CDR2 SYDVKM. Trimming pared 8 bases from V and 0 bases from J, leaving 5 bases between. The CDR3 DNA is TGTGCCAGCTTGGCCTCTGGGGCCAACGTCCTGACTTTC. Translated: CASLASGANVLTF.

The CDR3 nucleotides read TGTGCCAGCAGCCCTGAGGGTGGTCAGCCCCAGCATTTT. Translated, it gives CASSPEGGQPQHF. The chain employs TRBV11-2 and TRBJ1-5; the D is unclear. Germline V gene sequence: CDR1 SGHAT, CDR2 FQNNGV. Between the trimmed V and J ends, which lost 5 bases and 6 bases, there was a span of 11 bases. CDR3 length equals 13 residues.

This chain links TRBV11-2 with TRBJ2-7; no reliable D call. The V and J ends lost 10 bases and 6 bases respectively, with 16 bases between them. The V gene's germline CDR1 is SGHAT and CDR2 FQNNGV. CDR3 size: 12 residues. The CDR3 DNA is TGTGCCACCGCCTTCGGAGTCCTCGAGCAGTACTTC. It encodes CATAFGVLEQYF.

The J gene is TRBJ1-5, the V gene TRBV7-9; 9 bases match TRBD1. V lost 0 bases and J lost 6; bases outside the gene matches: 6. Looked up from germline, CDR1 is SEHNR and CDR2 is FQNEAQ (reference sequence). The CDR3 is 16 residues long. The CDR3 reads CASSLATGGEGQPQHF. The DNA of the CDR3 is TGTGCCAGCAGCTTAGCTACAGGGGGCGAAGGTCAGCCCCAGCATTTT.

The chain employs TRBV28 and TRBJ2-1, with TRBD2 matching over 9 bases. Germline V gives CDR1 MDHEN, CDR2 SYDVKM. V lost 6 bases, J lost 7 bases, and 7 bases stayed unmatched. This CDR3 comprises 14 residues. CDR3 sequence (DNA): TGTGCCAGCAGCCCCAGCGGGAGGTTGAATGAGCAGTTCTTC. As protein: CASSPSGRLNEQFF.

The chain links TRBV9 to TRBJ2-1, with unresolved D. Germline V gives CDR1 SGDLS, CDR2 YYNGEE. The CDR3 runs 15 residues. V dropped 0 bases and J dropped 1 base, with 8 bases sitting between them. CDR3 DNA sequence: TGTGCCAGCAGCGTAGCTTTGGAGTCCTACAATGAGCAGTTCTTC. Protein sequence: CASSVALESYNEQFF.

V usage is TRBV29-1 and J usage is TRBJ2-7; D not certain. The CDR3 sequence is 14 residues long. Trimming pared 0 bases from V and 6 bases from J, leaving 15 bases between. Germline V gene lookup returns CDR1 SQVTM and CDR2 ANQGSEA. The CDR3 protein is CSVEEDSSAGEQYF. In DNA form, the CDR3 reads TGCAGCGTTGAAGAAGATTCGAGCGCCGGCGAGCAGTACTTC.

The rearrangement uses TRBV13 and TRBJ1-1; 7 positions match TRBD1. Germline loops: CDR1 PRHDT, CDR2 FYEKMQ (reference sequence). Trimming removed 0 bases from V and 5 bases from J; junction bases left unmatched: 6. The CDR3 extends over 15 amino acids. The CDR3 nucleotides read TGTGCCAGCAGCTTAGGGGCAGGGGGTCTTACTGAAGCTTTCTTT. Translating gives CASSLGAGGLTEAFF.

This rearrangement joins TRBV11-2 to TRBJ2-7, with 9 positions matching TRBD2. The CDR3 length is 16 residues. The germline CDR1 and CDR2 sequences are SGHAT and FQNNGV. Trimming at V came to 0 bases and at J to 0 bases, leaving 3 bases not matched to a gene. This chain's CDR3 is CASSLDLAGLSYEQYF. As DNA, the CDR3 is TGTGCCAGCAGCTTAGATCTAGCGGGGCTCTCCTACGAGCAGTACTTC.